Shown below are 25 T cell receptor beta chains from a single sample sequenced in a study of a mutant IDH1 vaccine in newly diagnosed glioma. These receptors lack a known antigen. Time point: week 5, during vaccination. One vaccine dose held 300 ug of mutant IDH1 20-mer peptide and came with topical imiquimod. Here immunoSEQ multiplex PCR was the method, and the copy in TCRdb shows in-frame clones only, minus some. The data contain about 40,000 clones, approximately 93% of them singletons. The source was PBMCs, collected from a glioma patient whose treatment included an IDH1 peptide vaccine. The source of these receptors is a man between 45 and 60 years old with glioma.

This chain links TRBV6-6 with TRBJ1-6, with 7 bases identical to TRBD1. With V trimmed by 5 bases and J by 4 bases, 8 bases remained unmatched. CDR3 length: 16 amino acids. The germline V gene has CDR1 MNHNY and CDR2 SVGAGI (reference sequence). The DNA of the CDR3 is TGTGCCAGCAGTCAAACCAAACAGGGGTATAATTCACCCCTCCACTTT. It specifies CASSQTKQGYNSPLHF.

Comments on this clone: Germline and junction disagree at one end, which may indicate a read error. This chain uses TRBV7-7 with TRBJ2-5; 9 bases map to TRBD1. The CDR3 loop spans 16 amino acids. Germline V CDR1 and CDR2: SSHAT, FNYEAQ (reference sequence). CDR3 DNA: TGTGCTAGCAGCCCCGCCAGTGGGACAGGGAAAGAGACCCAGTACTTC. This codes for CASSPASGTGKETQYF.

This clone was seen a single time. V gene TRBV6-1 combines with J gene TRBJ2-1; 8 bases fit TRBD1. Germline CDR1 and CDR2: MNHNS and SASEGT. The CDR3 loop spans 15 amino acids. J gave up 8 bases and V 4 bases, and 10 bases lay outside the gene matches. The CDR3 spells CASSVRDRFIDEQFF. The CDR3 nucleotides are TGTGCCAGCAGTGTCCGGGACAGGTTCATAGATGAGCAGTTCTTC.

This clone was seen only once. This chain connects TRBV5-1 to TRBJ2-1, with D tentatively TRBD2 (6 bases). V dropped 0 bases and J dropped 9 bases, with 13 bases sitting between them. This CDR3 is built from 14 residues. In germline, CDR1 is SGHRS, CDR2 YFSETQ. CDR3 in amino acids: CASSLGLERGEQFF. Written as DNA, the CDR3 is TGCGCCAGCAGCTTGGGACTAGAGAGGGGTGAGCAGTTCTTC.

The gene calls are TRBV10-2 and TRBJ1-2, with 7 bases that match TRBD1. The ends lost 6 bases at V and 3 bases at J; junction bases unmatched: 4. The CDR3 is 13 amino acids. Germline V gene sequence: CDR1 WSHSY, CDR2 SAAADI. The CDR3 protein is CASRGQDDYGYTF. The CDR3 DNA reads TGCGCCAGCAGAGGACAGGATGACTATGGCTACACCTTC.

This chain connects TRBV27 to TRBJ2-5, with TRBD2 as a possible D gene (6 bases). V was cut by 3 bases and J by 2 bases, with 7 bases left in between. CDR1 is MNHEY, CDR2 SMNVEV, per germline (reference sequence). This CDR3 region has 13 residues. The CDR3 DNA sequence: TGTGCCAGCAGTTTTAGCGGTCAAGAGACCCAGTACTTC. Translating gives CASSFSGQETQYF.

The chain joins TRBV7-2 to TRBJ1-4; TRBD1 matches at 7 bases. Unmatched junction bases numbered 4, after V lost 1 base and J lost 5 bases. Germline CDR1 is SGHTA and CDR2 is FQGNSA. The CDR3 runs to 15 residues. CDR3 loop: CASSLGDSPNEKLFF. For the CDR3, the DNA is TGTGCCAGCAGCTTAGGGGACAGCCCGAATGAAAAACTGTTTTTT.

In DNA form, the CDR3 reads TGTGCCAGCAGCACGCTGACGGGATACTCTGGAAACACCATATATTTT. This sequence encodes CASSTLTGYSGNTIYF. The rearrangement links TRBV5-6 to TRBJ1-3; D remains ambiguous. CDR3 length: 16 residues. Germline CDR1 reads SGHDT; CDR2 reads YYEEEE. V gave up 4 bases and J gave up 0 bases, with 14 bases separating them.

The chain is built from TRBV4-1 and TRBJ1-5; 8 nucleotides line up with TRBD1. Germline V gene data show CDR1 as MGHRA and CDR2 as YSYEKL. This CDR3 spans 15 amino acids. The junction had 6 bases not matched to a gene; V was cut back by 3 bases and J by 5 bases. CDR3 nucleotide sequence: TGCGCCAGCAGCCATCCGGACAGGGCGGATCAGCCCCAGCATTTT. Its translation is CASSHPDRADQPQHF.

The V gene is TRBV5-1, the J gene TRBJ1-3; maybe TRBD1 (6 bases). The CDR3 runs to 14 residues. V lost 0 bases and J 4 bases, leaving 8 bases between the germline ends. The V gene's germline CDR1 is SGHRS and CDR2 YFSETQ. CDR3 in DNA: TGCGCCAGCAGCTTGGCTGGACAGGGAAACACCATATATTTT. This sequence encodes CASSLAGQGNTIYF.

The J gene is TRBJ1-1, the V gene TRBV28; D is undetermined. Germline V gene sequence: CDR1 MDHEN, CDR2 SYDVKM. This CDR3 contains 14 residues. Between the trimmed V and J ends, which lost 6 bases and 0 bases, there was a span of 11 bases. In DNA form, the CDR3 reads TGTGCCAGCAGGTCGAGTCCGGTGAACACTGAAGCTTTCTTT. Protein: CASRSSPVNTEAFF.

This chain joins TRBV2 and TRBJ2-4; D remains unclear. This CDR3 spans 14 amino acids. CDR1 SNHLY and CDR2 FYNNEI come from the germline V gene. The germline V and J ends were trimmed by 4 bases and 6 bases, with 13 bases remaining between them. The chain's CDR3 is CASSGTASGNIQYF. The DNA of the CDR3 is TGTGCCAGCAGTGGGACGGCCTCGGGAAACATTCAGTACTTC.

The chain has TRBV6-1 and TRBJ2-1; 12 bases map to TRBD2. With 2 bases clipped from V and 4 bases from J, the junction kept 0 bases outside the gene matches. The CDR3 spans 15 residues. Germline-derived CDR1 and CDR2 are MNHNS and SASEGT. Here the CDR3 reads CASSELAGGYNEQFF. The CDR3 DNA is TGTGCCAGCAGTGAACTAGCGGGGGGGTACAATGAGCAGTTCTTC.

This chain uses TRBV7-8 with TRBJ1-5; no reliable D call. The CDR3 extends over 13 amino acids. The germline V gene has CDR1 SGHVS and CDR2 FQNEAQ. The V end was cut by 1 base, the J end by 5 bases, with 6 bases between. The CDR3 loop reads CASSLGADQPQHF. Written as DNA, the CDR3 is TGTGCCAGCAGCTTAGGCGCAGATCAGCCCCAGCATTTT.

The chain couples TRBV5-4 to TRBJ1-1, with D unclear. CDR3 length equals 15 residues. V gave up 1 base and J gave up 1 base, with 11 bases separating them. Germline CDR1 and CDR2: SGHNT and YYREEE (reference sequence). CDR3 amino acids: CASSLSRKSNTEAFF. In DNA form, the CDR3 reads TGTGCCAGCAGCTTGTCTCGGAAGTCGAACACTGAAGCTTTCTTT.

This chain joins TRBV18 and TRBJ2-5, with D possibly matching TRBD1 (6 bases). This CDR3 comprises 15 residues. Trimming cost V 3 bases and J 1 base, with 12 bases left between them. Germline CDR1 and CDR2: KGHSH and LQKENI. CDR3 residues: CASSPLGQIQETQYF. CDR3 DNA: TGTGCCAGCTCACCGCTCGGACAGATCCAAGAGACCCAGTACTTC. Based on the CDR3 plus reference TRBV18 and TRBJ2-5, the full variable domain is NAGVMQNPRHLVRRRGQEARLRCSPMKGHSHVYWYRQLPEEGLKFMVYLQKENIIDESGMPKERFSAEFPKEGPSILRIQQVVRGDSAAYFCASSPLGQIQETQYFGPGTRLLVL.

V and J are TRBV6-6 and TRBJ1-5, with 8 bases aligning to TRBD1. The trim removed 6 bases at V and 6 bases at J, leaving 10 bases unmatched. Germline-derived CDR1 and CDR2 are MNHNY and SVGAGI (reference sequence). This CDR3 spans 15 amino acids. CDR3 sequence: CASSRAGGGGQPQHF. DNA for the CDR3: TGTGCCAGCAGCCGTGCAGGGGGCGGGGGTCAGCCCCAGCATTTT.

This clone has just a few counts. The chain recombines TRBV2 with TRBJ2-2, with D perhaps matching TRBD2 (6 bases). V gave up 7 bases and J gave up 1 base, with 13 bases separating them. This CDR3 region has 15 residues. Germline-derived CDR1 and CDR2 are SNHLY and FYNNEI. In DNA, the CDR3 is TGTGCCAGCATGGAGGGAGAGGAGAACACCGGGGAGCTGTTTTTT. Protein product: CASMEGEENTGELFF. Looking up the rest from reference TRBV2 and TRBJ2-2 gives the full variable domain: EPEVTQTPSHQVTQMGQEVILRCVPISNHLYFYWYRQILGQKVEFLVSFYNNEISEKSEIFDDQFSVERPDGSNFTLKIRSTKLEDSAMYFCASMEGEENTGELFFGEGSRLTVL.

This chain connects TRBV7-2 to TRBJ1-6; D perhaps matches TRBD1 (6 bases). Between the trimmed V and J ends, which lost 6 bases and 6 bases, there was a span of 15 bases. Germline CDR1 and CDR2: SGHTA and FQGNSA. The CDR3 is 15 amino acids. In DNA form, the CDR3 reads TGTGCCAGCAGAAGGGCAGGGGCCCCTAATTCACCCCTCCACTTT. This encodes CASRRAGAPNSPLHF.

The rearrangement links TRBV2 to TRBJ1-2; no reliable D call. V was cut by 7 bases and J by 4 bases, with 10 bases left in between. Germline CDR1 is SNHLY and CDR2 is FYNNEI. This CDR3 spans 12 amino acids. The CDR3 sequence is CASTGTAYGYTF. DNA for the CDR3: TGTGCCAGCACGGGCACAGCCTATGGCTACACCTTC.

The chain is built from TRBV6-6 and TRBJ2-7; 12 positions match TRBD1. CDR3 length: 15 residues. The germline V gene has CDR1 MNHNY and CDR2 SVGAGI (reference sequence). The V segment lost 5 bases and the J segment 6 bases; nucleotides outside the gene matches: 8. As DNA, the CDR3 is TGTGCCAGCAGTAGGGGGACAGGGGGCGTGATCGAGCAGTACTTC. Protein sequence: CASSRGTGGVIEQYF.

The V and J genes are TRBV5-1 and TRBJ1-1, with TRBD1 as a possible D gene (6 bases). CDR1 and CDR2 from the germline V gene are SGHRS and YFSETQ. The CDR3 totals 15 residues. Trimming removed 3 bases at V and 3 bases at J, with 15 bases between. The CDR3 DNA reads as TGCGCCAGCAGCTCACACGGGGGCTCGTACACTGAAGCTTTCTTT. Translating it yields CASSSHGGSYTEAFF.

This clone appeared once. This rearrangement joins TRBV7-8 to TRBJ1-4; D remains unclear. The CDR3 consists of 17 residues. V was pared by 5 bases and J by 7 bases, with 23 bases between. The germline V gene has CDR1 SGHVS and CDR2 FQNEAQ. The CDR3 spells CASSTLTPDALSEKLFF. The CDR3 DNA follows: TGTGCCAGCAGCACCCTTACCCCGGATGCGTTGAGTGAAAAACTGTTTTTT.

The chain is built from TRBV9 and TRBJ1-5, with 7 bases identical to TRBD1. The CDR3 loop spans 15 amino acids. Unmatched junction bases numbered 3, after V lost 0 bases and J lost 3 bases. Germline assignment: CDR1 SGDLS and CDR2 YYNGEE. DNA for the CDR3: TGTGCCAGCAGCGTAGCGGGACAGATCAATCAGCCCCAGCATTTT. Protein sequence: CASSVAGQINQPQHF.

This chain uses TRBV7-2 with TRBJ1-5; TRBD1 matches at 8 bases. V gave up 5 bases and J gave up 5 bases; unmatched junction bases: 5. This CDR3 is built from 14 residues. Germline loops: CDR1 SGHTA, CDR2 FQGNSA. The CDR3 sequence is CASSAGQGDQPQHF. The CDR3 DNA is TGTGCCAGCAGCGCTGGACAGGGCGATCAGCCCCAGCATTTT.